This T cell receptor (beta chain) was observed in a study of blood T cell repertoires in COVID-19. Study-level background: Sources were T cells, B-cell-depleted T cells, or PBMCs; the material itself was cDNA or gDNA.

The CDR3 sequence is 15 residues long. Per the germline V gene, CDR1 is SQVTM and CDR2 is ANQGSEA. V lost 2 bases and J 5 bases, leaving 18 bases between the germline ends. Authors' analysis steps: Estimation of nucleated cell counts relied on the amplification of reference gene primers. Assay: immunoSEQ multiplex PCR; the TCRdb copy retains only in-frame clones and omits some. V and J calls and clone size are given by that table; D and trimming were obtained from the DNA. The sample has about 66,000 clones; roughly 90% are singletons. The sequencing sample was made of peripheral blood. J is TRBJ2-5 and V is TRBV29-1, with TRBD2 as a possible D gene (5 bases). The TCR was taken from a man aged 70-80 years with acute or convalescent COVID-19. This CDR3 is CSVEPIERARETQYF. CDR3 DNA sequence: TGCAGCGTTGAACCAATCGAGAGGGCGAGGGAGACCCAGTACTTC.